The T cell receptor beta chain under discussion was sequenced for a study of blood T cell repertoires in COVID-19. Germline lookup yields CDR1 SGHTA and CDR2 FQGNSA. V shed 5 bases and J 5 bases; nucleotides not matched to a gene: 11. The CDR3 covers 16 residues. Here immunoSEQ multiplex PCR was the method, and the copy in TCRdb shows in-frame clones only, minus some. The repertoire has a few hundred thousand clones, 75% to 90% of them found once; the top ten carry 9.5%. Resolution of symptoms, clearance, or two negative PCRs was present in recovered Cohort 3 donors. The rearrangement joins TRBV7-2 to TRBJ2-5; 10 positions match TRBD1. This sequence was found in a woman aged 40 to 49 who had recovered from COVID-19. The source material was PBMCs or T cells enriched from blood (not recorded which). The CDR3 DNA reads as TGTGCCAGCAGCCCCAATCGACAGGGGGCAGGGGAGACCCAGTACTTC. It codes for CASSPNRQGAGETQYF.